This T cell receptor (beta chain) originates from a study of cytomegalovirus exposure and HLA in healthy donors. PCR involved 60 Vbeta and 13 Jbeta primers. Sequencing used immunoSEQ multiplex PCR; TCRdb keeps in-frame clones, though not all of them. This repertoire shows over 150,000 clones, about 86% found once; its top ten account for about 2.3%. This clone was picked up a small number of times. CDR1 is MRHNA, CDR2 SNTAGT, per germline. The CDR3 spans 20 residues. The ends lost 10 bases at V and 0 bases at J; junction bases unmatched: 18. The specimen sequenced was PBMCs. J is TRBJ1-6 and V is TRBV6-4; 10 bases agree with TRBD1. This TCR was recovered from a woman in her 30s in good health and CMV-seronegative. The chain's CDR3 is CANTGTGDLVTSSYNSPLHF. The CDR3 region has the DNA TGTGCCAACACCGGGACAGGGGACTTAGTTACGAGCTCCTATAATTCACCCCTCCACTTT.